A selection of T cell receptor beta chains follows, all from one sample in a study of cytomegalovirus exposure and HLA in healthy donors. Here immunoSEQ multiplex PCR was the method, and the copy in TCRdb shows in-frame clones only, minus some. The sample holds about 150,000 clones, 70% to 90% seen once. Sequencing was performed on PBMCs. The receptors originated from a woman in her thirties or forties in good health and CMV-seropositive. Both conserved end residues are part of each CDR3. Each record gives: J gene, V gene, D gene, clone size, CDR3 protein, CDR3 DNA. D genes are given only for firm matches. Expanded clones are given a class, and other clones once, few, many or no size at all.

>TRBJ2-1|TRBV7-3|TRBD1|-
CASSSRRGQMSNEQFF
TGTGCCAGCAGCTCTCGCAGGGGACAGATGAGCAATGAGCAGTTCTTC
>TRBJ2-2|TRBV4-1|TRBD1|-
CASSQDGTGTGELFF
TGCGCCAGCAGCCAAGATGGGACAGGCACCGGGGAGCTGTTTTTT
>TRBJ1-1|TRBV29-1|-|few
CGTGQGPTEAFF
TGCGGCACAGGGCAGGGACCCACTGAAGCTTTCTTT
>TRBJ2-1|TRBV30|TRBD2|-
CAWGLAGLPYNEQFF
TGTGCCTGGGGTCTAGCGGGTCTCCCTTACAATGAGCAGTTCTTC
>TRBJ2-1|TRBV29-1|TRBD1|-
CSVEGTGGNEQFF
TGCAGCGTTGAAGGGACAGGAGGCAATGAGCAGTTCTTC
>TRBJ2-1|TRBV5-5|-|few
CASSLAGDRFNEQFF
TGTGCCAGCAGCTTGGCGGGAGATCGTTTCAATGAGCAGTTCTTC
>TRBJ2-3|TRBV29-1|TRBD2|-
CSVSTSGSTDTQYF
TGCAGCGTGTCGACTAGCGGGAGCACAGATACGCAGTATTTT
>TRBJ2-2|TRBV4-1|TRBD1|-
CASSQVTGGTGELFF
TGCGCCAGCAGCCAAGTGACAGGGGGCACCGGGGAGCTGTTTTTT
>TRBJ1-1|TRBV5-4|TRBD1|-
CASSLDGQGNTEAFF
TGTGCCAGCAGCTTGGACGGACAGGGAAACACTGAAGCTTTCTTT
>TRBJ2-2|TRBV7-9|-|-
CASSLGDWKVTGELFF
TGTGCCAGCAGCTTAGGGGACTGGAAAGTAACCGGGGAGCTGTTTTTT